A single sample gave rise to the 22 T cell receptor beta chains below, sequenced in a study of T and B cells in COVID-19 patients (dated by TCRdb to about 2020). Genomic DNA extracted from blood was used in amounts of about 250-550 ng for amplification of TRB repertoires. Instrument used: Illumina MiSeq. Multiplex PCR with BIOMED2 TRB-A/B primer pools was used to amplify TRB rearrangements. The public sequencing data were trimmed at Q25 with fastp and processed into clonotypes with MiXCR by TCRdb, which kept only in-frame beta chains. Duplicate CDR3 protein sequences are folded into a single record with the most common DNA and genes. The sample table shows 4,000 to 6,000 distinct CDR3 sequences, and about 20% are seen once. The ten largest clones add up to roughly 12% of the sample. Sample: blood. These receptors all come from a human donor with active COVID-19.

This clonotype is medium-sized within its sample. The V gene is TRBV19, the J gene TRBJ2-5; 7 bases align to TRBD1. The CDR3 runs 18 residues. V was clipped by 3 bases and J by 1 base; unmatched bases: 14. Germline CDR1 is LNHDA and CDR2 is SQIVND (reference sequence). This CDR3 is CASSMGSLAGGFQETQYF. CDR3 DNA sequence: TGTGCCAGTAGTATGGGTTCCCTGGCAGGGGGATTCCAAGAGACCCAGTACTTC.

In this sample, this clonotype is medium-sized. CDR3 region: CASSIGLAGTDTQYF. CDR3 coding DNA: TGTGCCAGCAGCATCGGACTAGCGGGAACCGATACGCAGTATTTT. The chain carries TRBV5-6 and TRBJ2-3; 12 nucleotides match TRBD2. With V trimmed by 4 bases and J by 6 bases, 6 bases remained unmatched. The CDR3 spans 15 residues. CDR1 is SGHDT, CDR2 YYEEEE, per germline. Drawing the rest from reference TRBV5-6 and TRBJ2-3, the complete variable domain is DAGVTQSPTHLIKTRGQQVTLRCSPKSGHDTVSWYQQALGQGPQFIFQYYEEEERQRGNFPDRFSGHQFPNYSSELNVNALLLGDSALYLCASSIGLAGTDTQYFGPGTRLTVL.

The chain combines TRBV11-2 with TRBJ1-2, with D hard to call. V was clipped by 3 bases and J by 4 bases, with 9 bases between them. Per the germline V gene, CDR1 is SGHAT and CDR2 is FQNNGV. The CDR3 loop spans 13 amino acids. Written as DNA, the CDR3 is TGTGCCAGCAGCTTTAGCTCAGGCTATGGCTACACCTTC. Translation gives CASSFSSGYGYTF.

This clonotype appeared a few times. The chain has TRBV12-3 or TRBV12-4 and TRBJ2-3; 8 bases match TRBD2. CDR3 size: 16 residues. In nucleotides, the CDR3 is TGTGCTAGAGTATCATTAGCGGGGTCTAGCACAGATACGCAGTATTTT. Its protein product is CARVSLAGSSTDTQYF.

This clonotype is categorized as large (0.1 to 1%). The genes are TRBV29-1 and TRBJ1-2, with a possible D match to TRBD1 (6 bases). V was trimmed by 4 bases and J by 5 bases, leaving 8 bases between them. There are 11 residues in the CDR3. Germline assignment: CDR1 SQVTM and CDR2 ANQGSEA. The CDR3 loop reads CSVGQEYGYTF. The CDR3 nucleotides read TGCAGCGTTGGACAGGAGTATGGCTACACCTTC.

The chain recombines TRBV12-3 or TRBV12-4 with TRBJ1-2, with 12 bases fitting TRBD1. This CDR3 region has 16 residues. The V gene end was trimmed by 2 bases and the J gene end by 4 bases; junction bases not matched to a gene: 5. As DNA, the CDR3 is TGTGCCAGCAGTTTAAGGGACAGGGGGCCCTCCTATGGCTACACCTTC. Its protein product is CASSLRDRGPSYGYTF.

There are a few counts of this clonotype. The gene calls are TRBV20-1 and TRBJ2-5; 8 bases match TRBD1. Per the germline V gene, CDR1 is DFQATT and CDR2 is SNEGSKA (reference sequence). V dropped 3 bases and J dropped 9; count of bases not matched to a gene: 15. The CDR3 runs 15 residues. CDR3 in amino acids: CSASLDGTGMVAQYF. The DNA of the CDR3 is TGCAGTGCTAGCTTAGACGGGACAGGCATGGTAGCCCAGTACTTC.

This CDR3 is CASTGDGGPNTGELFF. Written as DNA, the CDR3 is TGTGCCAGTACTGGAGACGGGGGTCCTAACACCGGGGAGCTGTTTTTT. V gene TRBV19 combines with J gene TRBJ2-2; TRBD2 might be the D (6 bases). Trimming cost V 7 bases and J 2 bases, with 17 bases left between them. The CDR3 is 16 residues long. Germline CDR1 and CDR2: LNHDA and SQIVND (reference sequence).

Concerning this clonotype itself: A much larger clone is a single base away; this may be a read error. The gene calls are TRBV19 and TRBJ2-7; 7 bases agree with TRBD2. The CDR3 loop spans 14 amino acids. Per germline, CDR1 LNHDA and CDR2 SQIVND (reference sequence). Here the CDR3 DNA reads TGTGCCAGTAGTATCGGGGGGTCGAGGGTTGAGCAGCACTTC. It encodes CASSIGGSRVEQHF.

The sample holds a few counts of this clonotype. CDR3 in amino acids: CASSQDSGGIMGYTF. The CDR3 bases are TGTGCCAGCAGCCAAGATTCCGGGGGGATTATGGGCTACACCTTC. This chain joins TRBV4-2 and TRBJ1-2; D may be TRBD1 (5 bases). V dropped 0 bases and J dropped 8 bases, with 16 bases sitting between them. The V gene's germline CDR1 is LGHNA and CDR2 YNFKEQ. CDR3 size: 15 residues.

V is TRBV11-2 and J is TRBJ2-7; 8 bases align to TRBD2. Germline loops: CDR1 SGHAT, CDR2 FQNNGV. This CDR3 contains 16 residues. The V segment lost 5 bases and the J segment 0 bases; nucleotides outside the gene matches: 9. CDR3 loop: CASSPREGFSSYEQYF. The CDR3 DNA sequence: TGTGCCAGCAGCCCCCGGGAGGGCTTCAGCTCCTACGAGCAGTACTTC. Drawing the rest from reference TRBV11-2 and TRBJ2-7, the complete variable domain is EAGVAQSPRYKIIEKRQSVAFWCNPISGHATLYWYQQILGQGPKLLIQFQNNGVVDDSQLPKDRFSAERLKGVDSTLKIQPAKLEDSAVYLCASSPREGFSSYEQYFGPGTRLTVT.

By sample share, this clonotype is medium-sized. The CDR3 bases are TGTGCCAGCAGCTCCGCTTACCGGGACAGGGCGACCTACGAGCAGTACTTC. As protein: CASSSAYRDRATYEQYF. The V call is TRBV5-4, the J call TRBJ2-7; 9 bases fit TRBD1. The ends lost 3 bases at V and 2 bases at J; junction bases unmatched: 12. Germline V lookup: CDR1 SGHNT, CDR2 YYREEE (reference sequence). The CDR3 has 17 residues.

By share of the sample, this clonotype is medium-sized (0.01 to 0.1%). The chain is built from TRBV6-6 and TRBJ2-7; D gene ambiguous. This CDR3 contains 12 residues. The germline V gene has CDR1 MNHNY and CDR2 SVGAGI (reference sequence). Trimming stripped 0 bases from V and 7 bases from J, with 7 bases between. CDR3: CASSYSKEEQYF. Here the CDR3 DNA reads TGTGCCAGCAGTTACTCGAAGGAAGAGCAGTACTTC.

The chain recombines TRBV4-3 with TRBJ1-5, with D unclear. The germline V gene encodes CDR1 LGHNA and CDR2 YSLEER. The CDR3 length is 17 residues. With 0 bases removed from V and 9 bases from J, the gap between germline ends came to 21 bases. The CDR3 is CASSQEAVQYQIMPQHF. Here the CDR3 DNA reads TGCGCCAGCAGCCAAGAAGCAGTTCAATATCAAATCATGCCCCAGCATTTT.

The chain joins TRBV19 to TRBJ2-1; 9 bases are a match to TRBD2. Germline values: CDR1 LNHDA, CDR2 SQIVND (reference sequence). This CDR3 contains 16 residues. Trimming removed 4 bases from V and 5 bases from J; junction bases left unmatched: 9. The CDR3 bases are TGTGCCAGTAGTAGTCAGGGCGGGAGGGAGAACAATGAGCAGTTCTTC. It is translated as CASSSQGGRENNEQFF.

Within the sample, this clonotype is medium-sized (0.01 to 0.1%). The chain combines TRBV6-2 or TRBV6-3 with TRBJ2-2; D may be TRBD1 (5 bases). CDR1 is MNHEY, CDR2 SVGEGT, per germline. This CDR3 region has 15 residues. V lost 2 bases and J lost 1, with 8 bases in between. The chain's CDR3 is CASSYGQGNTGELFF. Here the CDR3 DNA reads TGTGCCAGCAGTTACGGGCAGGGGAACACCGGGGAGCTGTTTTTT.

By frequency in the sample, this clonotype is medium-sized. The V and J genes are TRBV27 and TRBJ2-7; TRBD2 agrees at 10 bases. Germline loops: CDR1 MNHEY, CDR2 SMNVEV (reference sequence). There are 12 residues in the CDR3. V lost 7 bases, J lost 12 bases, and 9 bases stayed unmatched. The CDR3 DNA is TGTGCCAGCAACTCCCCTAGCGGGGGTCGGTACTTC. It is translated as CASNSPSGGRYF.

This clonotype was observed a few times. V usage is TRBV7-9 and J usage is TRBJ2-5, with D perhaps matching TRBD2 (5 bases). The germline V gene has CDR1 SEHNR and CDR2 FQNEAQ (reference sequence). V lost 1 base to trimming and J lost 4 bases, with 19 bases between them. The CDR3 totals 17 residues. CDR3 in amino acids: CASSLERGSSLGETQYF. The CDR3 coding sequence is TGTGCCAGCAGCTTAGAGCGAGGGTCATCGCTAGGAGAGACCCAGTACTTC. The whole variable domain, filled in from reference TRBV7-9 and TRBJ2-5, reads DTGVSQNPRHKITKRGQNVTFRCDPISEHNRLYWYRQTLGQGPEFLTYFQNEAQLEKSRLLSDRFSAERPKGSFSTLEIQRTEQGDSAMYLCASSLERGSSLGETQYFGPGTRLLVL.

The rearrangement joins TRBV7-3 to TRBJ1-1; 9 nucleotides agree with TRBD1. Germline CDR1 reads SGHTA; CDR2 reads FQGTGA. After removal of 6 bases from V and 4 bases from J, the junction contained 3 bases not matched to a gene. This CDR3 has 13 amino acids. The CDR3 DNA sequence: TGTGCCAGCAGAAAGACAGGGGGCACTGAAGCTTTCTTT. Amino acid sequence: CASRKTGGTEAFF.

This chain connects TRBV11-2 to TRBJ2-7; the D gene could be TRBD1 or TRBD2 (5 bases each). V lost 5 bases and J lost 5, with 10 bases in between. This CDR3 region has 12 residues. From germline, CDR1 is SGHAT and CDR2 FQNNGV. The chain's CDR3 is CASSPLGDEQYF. CDR3 in DNA: TGTGCCAGCAGCCCGCTGGGGGACGAGCAGTACTTC.

The chain uses TRBV20-1 and TRBJ2-5; perhaps D is TRBD1 or TRBD2 (5 bases each). Looked up from germline, CDR1 is DFQATT and CDR2 is SNEGSKA (reference sequence). V lost 3 bases, J lost 2 bases, and 10 bases lay in between. The CDR3 has 13 residues. The CDR3 loop reads CSASGASQETQYF. CDR3 DNA sequence: TGCAGTGCTAGCGGGGCTAGTCAAGAGACCCAGTACTTC.

This clonotype is judged medium-sized (0.01 to 0.1%). The V and J genes are TRBV6-2 or TRBV6-3 and TRBJ2-5, with D hard to call. This CDR3 has 14 residues. Between the trimmed V and J ends, which lost 3 bases and 5 bases, there was a span of 13 bases. Per germline, CDR1 MNHEY and CDR2 SVGEGT. The chain's CDR3 is CASSYVDWRETQYF. CDR3 sequence (DNA): TGTGCCAGCAGTTATGTCGATTGGCGGGAGACCCAGTACTTC.